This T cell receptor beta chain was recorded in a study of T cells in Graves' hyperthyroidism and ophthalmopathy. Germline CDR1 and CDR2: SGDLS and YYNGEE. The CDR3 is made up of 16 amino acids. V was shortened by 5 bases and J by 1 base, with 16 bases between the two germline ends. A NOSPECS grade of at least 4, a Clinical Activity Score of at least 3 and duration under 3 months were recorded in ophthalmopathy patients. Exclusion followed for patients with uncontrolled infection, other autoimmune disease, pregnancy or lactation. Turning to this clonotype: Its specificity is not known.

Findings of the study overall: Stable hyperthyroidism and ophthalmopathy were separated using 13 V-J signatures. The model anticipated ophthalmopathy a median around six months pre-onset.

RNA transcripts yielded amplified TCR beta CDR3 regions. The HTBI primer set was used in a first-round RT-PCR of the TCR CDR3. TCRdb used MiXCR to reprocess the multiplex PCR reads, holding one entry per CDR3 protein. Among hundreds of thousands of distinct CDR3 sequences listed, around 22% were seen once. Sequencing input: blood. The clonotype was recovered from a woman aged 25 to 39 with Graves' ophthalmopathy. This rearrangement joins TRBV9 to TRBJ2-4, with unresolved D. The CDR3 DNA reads TGTGCCAGCAGGGCCGGGTTTTTTGGGGCCAAAAACATTCAGTACTTC. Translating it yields CASRAGFFGAKNIQYF.